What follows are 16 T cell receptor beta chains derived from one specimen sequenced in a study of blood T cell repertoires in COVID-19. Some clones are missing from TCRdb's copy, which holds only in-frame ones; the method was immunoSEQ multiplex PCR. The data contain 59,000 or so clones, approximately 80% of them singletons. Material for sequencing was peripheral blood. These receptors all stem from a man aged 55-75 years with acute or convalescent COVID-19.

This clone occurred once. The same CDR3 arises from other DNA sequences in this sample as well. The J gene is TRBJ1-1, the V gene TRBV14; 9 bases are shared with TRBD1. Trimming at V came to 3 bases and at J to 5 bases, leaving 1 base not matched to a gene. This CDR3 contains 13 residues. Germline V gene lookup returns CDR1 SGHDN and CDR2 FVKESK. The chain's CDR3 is CASSQGQGTEAFF. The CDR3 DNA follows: TGTGCCAGCAGCCAGGGACAGGGAACTGAAGCTTTCTTT.

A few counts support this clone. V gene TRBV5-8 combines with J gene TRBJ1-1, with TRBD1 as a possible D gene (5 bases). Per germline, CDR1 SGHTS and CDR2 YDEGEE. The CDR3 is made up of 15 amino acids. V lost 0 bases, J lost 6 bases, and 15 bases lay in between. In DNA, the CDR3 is TGTGCCAGCAGCTTGGCAGGGTGGGCTTTTTCTGAAGCTTTCTTT. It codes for CASSLAGWAFSEAFF.

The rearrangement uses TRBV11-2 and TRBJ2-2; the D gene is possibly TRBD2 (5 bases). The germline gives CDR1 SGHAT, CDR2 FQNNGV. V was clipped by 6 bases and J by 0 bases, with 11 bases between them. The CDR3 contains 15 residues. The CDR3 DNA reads TGTGCCAGCAGAATCACTAGGTCGAACACCGGGGAGCTGTTTTTT. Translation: CASRITRSNTGELFF.

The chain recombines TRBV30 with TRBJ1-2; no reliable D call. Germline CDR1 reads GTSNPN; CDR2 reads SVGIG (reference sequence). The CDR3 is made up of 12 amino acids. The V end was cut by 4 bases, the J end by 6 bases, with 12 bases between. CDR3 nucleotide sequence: TGTGCCTGGAATCGGGTCGCGAATGGCTACACCTTC. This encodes CAWNRVANGYTF.

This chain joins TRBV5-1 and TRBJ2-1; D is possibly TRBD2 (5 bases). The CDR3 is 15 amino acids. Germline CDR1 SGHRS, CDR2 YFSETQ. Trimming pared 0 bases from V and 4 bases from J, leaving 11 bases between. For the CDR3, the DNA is TGCGCCAGCAGCTTGGGTGGCGGGTCGTACAATGAGCAGTTCTTC. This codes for CASSLGGGSYNEQFF.

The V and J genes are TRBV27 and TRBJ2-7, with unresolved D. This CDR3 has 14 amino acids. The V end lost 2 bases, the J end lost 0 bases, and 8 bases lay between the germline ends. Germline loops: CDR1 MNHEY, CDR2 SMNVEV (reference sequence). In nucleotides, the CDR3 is TGTGCCAGCAGTTTAGGTCAGGACTCCTACGAGCAGTACTTC. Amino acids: CASSLGQDSYEQYF.

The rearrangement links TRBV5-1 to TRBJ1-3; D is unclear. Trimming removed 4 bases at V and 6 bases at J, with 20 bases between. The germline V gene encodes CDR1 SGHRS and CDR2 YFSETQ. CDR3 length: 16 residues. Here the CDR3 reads CASSQEGAGGSNTIYF. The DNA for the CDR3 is TGCGCCAGCAGCCAGGAGGGCGCAGGAGGTTCAAACACCATATATTTT. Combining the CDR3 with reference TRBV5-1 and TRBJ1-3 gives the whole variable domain KAGVTQTPRYLIKTRGQQVTLSCSPISGHRSVSWYQQTPGQGLQFLFEYFSETQRNKGNFPGRFSGRQFSNSRSEMNVSTLELGDSALYLCASSQEGAGGSNTIYFGEGSWLTVV.

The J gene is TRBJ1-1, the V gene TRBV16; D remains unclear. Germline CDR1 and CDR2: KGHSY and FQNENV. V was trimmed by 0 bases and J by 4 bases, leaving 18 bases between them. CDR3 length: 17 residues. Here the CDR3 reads CASSQSGGIWGVTEAFF. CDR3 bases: TGTGCCAGCAGCCAATCTGGAGGCATATGGGGTGTCACTGAAGCTTTCTTT.

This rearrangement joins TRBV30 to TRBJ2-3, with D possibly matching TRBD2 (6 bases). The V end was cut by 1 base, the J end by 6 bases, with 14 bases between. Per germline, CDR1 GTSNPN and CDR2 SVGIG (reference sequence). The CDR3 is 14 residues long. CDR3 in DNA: TGTGCCTGGAGTGCGGTCCCGGGGAGGGATACGCAGTATTTT. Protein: CAWSAVPGRDTQYF.

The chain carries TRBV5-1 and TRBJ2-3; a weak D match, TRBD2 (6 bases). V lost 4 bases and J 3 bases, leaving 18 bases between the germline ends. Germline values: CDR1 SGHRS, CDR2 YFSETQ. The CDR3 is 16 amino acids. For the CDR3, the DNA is TGCGCCAGCAGCGTATCCGGGACTCACCCAACAGATACGCAGTATTTT. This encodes CASSVSGTHPTDTQYF.

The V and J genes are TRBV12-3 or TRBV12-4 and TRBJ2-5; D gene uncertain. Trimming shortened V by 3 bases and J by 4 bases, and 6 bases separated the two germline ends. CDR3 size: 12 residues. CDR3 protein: CASSFGGETQYF. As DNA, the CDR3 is TGTGCCAGCAGTTTTGGCGGAGAGACCCAGTACTTC.

CDR3 bases: TGCGCCAGCAGCTTGGACAGGGGGTCTAGGAATGAGCAGTTCTTC. This codes for CASSLDRGSRNEQFF. This chain links TRBV5-1 with TRBJ2-1; TRBD1 matches at 8 bases. Unmatched junction bases numbered 6, after V lost 0 bases and J lost 7 bases. CDR3 length: 15 amino acids. The germline V gene has CDR1 SGHRS and CDR2 YFSETQ.

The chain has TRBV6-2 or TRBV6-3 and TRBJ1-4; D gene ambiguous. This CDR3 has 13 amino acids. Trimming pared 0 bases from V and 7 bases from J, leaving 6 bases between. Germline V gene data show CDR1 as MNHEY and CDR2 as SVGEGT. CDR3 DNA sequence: TGTGCCAGCAGTTACTCGACGGGTGAAAAACTGTTTTTT. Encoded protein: CASSYSTGEKLFF.

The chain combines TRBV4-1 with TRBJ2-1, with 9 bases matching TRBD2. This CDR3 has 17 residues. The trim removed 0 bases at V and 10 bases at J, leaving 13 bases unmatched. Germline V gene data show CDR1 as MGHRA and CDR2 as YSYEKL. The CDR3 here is CASSQDIAGGLLPEQFF. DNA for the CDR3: TGCGCCAGCAGCCAAGATATTGCGGGGGGGCTGTTACCCGAGCAGTTCTTC.

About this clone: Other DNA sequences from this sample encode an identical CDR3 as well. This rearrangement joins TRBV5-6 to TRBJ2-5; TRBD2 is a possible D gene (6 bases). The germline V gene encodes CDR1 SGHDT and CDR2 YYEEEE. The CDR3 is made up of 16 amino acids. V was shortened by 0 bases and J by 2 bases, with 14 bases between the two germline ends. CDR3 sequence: CASSLGWRGRQETQYF. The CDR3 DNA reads TGTGCCAGCAGCTTGGGGTGGCGGGGAAGACAAGAGACCCAGTACTTC.

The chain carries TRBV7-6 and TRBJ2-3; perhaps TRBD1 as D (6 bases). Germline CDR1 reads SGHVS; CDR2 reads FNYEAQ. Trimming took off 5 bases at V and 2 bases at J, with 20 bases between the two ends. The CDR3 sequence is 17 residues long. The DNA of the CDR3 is TGTGCCAGCAGCCCCAGGGGAGCGTCAGGTATCACAGATACGCAGTATTTT. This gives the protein CASSPRGASGITDTQYF.